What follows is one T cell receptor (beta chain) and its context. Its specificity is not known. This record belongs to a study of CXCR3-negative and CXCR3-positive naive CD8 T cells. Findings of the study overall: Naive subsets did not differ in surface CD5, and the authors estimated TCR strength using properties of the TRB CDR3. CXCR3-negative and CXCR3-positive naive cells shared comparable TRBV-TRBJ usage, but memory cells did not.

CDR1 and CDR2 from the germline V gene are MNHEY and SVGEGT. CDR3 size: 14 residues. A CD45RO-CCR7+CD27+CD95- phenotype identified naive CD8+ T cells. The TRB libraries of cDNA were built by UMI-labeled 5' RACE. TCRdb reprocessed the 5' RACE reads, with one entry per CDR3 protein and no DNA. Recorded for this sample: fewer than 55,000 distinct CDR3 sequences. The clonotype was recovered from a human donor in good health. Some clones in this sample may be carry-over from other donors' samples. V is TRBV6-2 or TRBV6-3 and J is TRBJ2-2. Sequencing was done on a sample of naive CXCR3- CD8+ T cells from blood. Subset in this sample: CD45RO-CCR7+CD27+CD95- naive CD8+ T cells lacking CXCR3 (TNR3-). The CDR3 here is CASSVDGPTGELFF.